This T cell receptor (beta chain) is from a study of beta chain features in type 1 diabetes. Study findings and constraints: A moderate, significant TCRB CDR3 shortening appeared in type 1 diabetes across four CD4+ subsets.

The CDR3 length is 13 residues. CDR1 is SGHRS and CDR2 is YFSETQ in the germline V gene. V lost 3 bases and J lost 7, with 14 bases in between. As concerns this clone: Antigen: not known.

What was sequenced were expressed TCRB transcripts, since all of the isolated RNA had been reverse transcribed. Assay used: immunoSEQ multiplex PCR; TCRdb lists only in-frame clones, some missing. The table has roughly 24,000 clones, under 75% seen once. This sequence was found in a man aged 18 to 35 with type 1 diabetes. The genes are TRBV5-1 and TRBJ2-7; tentatively, D is TRBD1 (6 bases). The sample taken for sequencing was Tregs from blood. In DNA, the CDR3 is TGCGCCAGCAGCTGGGCAGGGGATTTGGAGCAGTACTTC. Protein sequence: CASSWAGDLEQYF.